This note documents a single T cell receptor (beta chain) sequence. The antigen is unknown. This sample's time point: pre-sensitization, week 0. The treatment is: therapeutic diphenylcyclopropenone sensitization with weekly scalp DPC. TCRdb processed the RACE reads anew with MiXCR; each CDR3 protein has one entry. The repertoire holds tens of thousands of distinct CDR3 sequences, with roughly 10% as singletons. These data come from a study of human T cells and chemical hapten exposure. Study background: Affected patients, primarily female, had alopecia areata, totalis or universalis. Study-wide points: Among expanded TCRs, significantly more large CDR3 similarity clusters formed than among controls. The presence of alopecia in the donors means their immune response may differ from healthy people's.

CDR1 is WSHSY, CDR2 SAAADI, per germline. The CDR3 runs 13 residues. Trimming took 7 bases from V and 3 from J, leaving 7 bases between them. This clonotype was obtained from a man aged 35-49 years with alopecia areata. Some clones in this sample may be carry-over from other donors' samples. The chain combines TRBV10-2 with TRBJ1-6, with D uncertain. Sample: whole blood, taken in connection with sensitization to the hapten diphenylcyclopropenone (DPC). The DNA for the CDR3 is TGCGCCAGCACCCCAGACTATAATTCACCCCTCCACTTT. Amino acid sequence: CASTPDYNSPLHF.